A single sample gave rise to the 16 T cell receptor beta chains below, sequenced in a study of cytomegalovirus exposure and HLA in healthy donors. The PCR had 60 Vbeta and 13 Jbeta primers. Profiling relied on immunoSEQ multiplex PCR, and the TCRdb table lists in-frame clones only, not all of them. The data show approximately 150,000 clones, 70% to 85% seen once. The sample taken for sequencing was PBMCs. Source of these receptors: a man aged 35-49 years in good health and CMV-seronegative.

V gene TRBV7-9 combines with J gene TRBJ1-2, with 7 bases aligning to TRBD1. The CDR3 extends over 15 amino acids. Per germline, CDR1 SEHNR and CDR2 FQNEAQ (reference sequence). V gave up 5 bases and J gave up 4 bases; unmatched junction bases: 10. The CDR3 DNA reads as TGTGCCAGCAGCCAGCCCGGGACAGCGAGCTATGGCTACACCTTC. The encoded protein is CASSQPGTASYGYTF.

The chain combines TRBV6-1 with TRBJ2-1, with TRBD2 identical over 13 bases. V lost 4 bases and J lost 10; bases outside the gene matches: 7. This CDR3 spans 15 amino acids. Per germline, CDR1 MNHNS and CDR2 SASEGT. The CDR3 DNA sequence: TGTGCCAGCAGTGGGAGACTAGCGGGGGGTGTGGAGCAGTTCTTC. Translation: CASSGRLAGGVEQFF.

The rearrangement links TRBV27 to TRBJ2-6; 9 nucleotides agree with TRBD1. The CDR3 has 17 amino acids. Germline-derived CDR1 and CDR2 are MNHEY and SMNVEV (reference sequence). Losses at the gene ends were 5 bases for V and 3 bases for J; bases not matched to a gene: 8. This CDR3 is CASSTRDRANGANVLTF. CDR3 coding DNA: TGTGCCAGCAGTACGAGGGACAGGGCCAATGGGGCCAACGTCCTGACTTTC.

The genes are TRBV10-3 and TRBJ2-1; 12 nucleotides agree with TRBD2. This CDR3 has 18 amino acids. Germline V gene data show CDR1 as ENHRY and CDR2 as SYGVKD. The V and J ends lost 3 bases and 6 bases, in that order; junction bases with no gene match: 12. In nucleotides, the CDR3 is TGTGCCATCAGTGATTGGGGGGTTCTAGCGGGAGGGCCCAATGAGCAGTTCTTC. This translates into CAISDWGVLAGGPNEQFF.

The chain recombines TRBV27 with TRBJ1-5; tentative D call: TRBD1 (6 bases). Germline V CDR1 and CDR2: MNHEY, SMNVEV (reference sequence). This CDR3 comprises 16 residues. The ends were cut back, 3 bases at V and 7 bases at J, with 19 bases in the middle. Written as DNA, the CDR3 is TGTGCCAGCAGTTTTGTACCCACAGGGTTTGGGCAGCCCCAGCATTTT. As protein: CASSFVPTGFGQPQHF.

CDR3 DNA sequence: TGTGCCAGCAGTTTAGGACTAGCGGGGGGGAACAATGAGCAGTTCTTC. Translation: CASSLGLAGGNNEQFF. The V and J genes are TRBV28 and TRBJ2-1, with 15 bases lining up with TRBD2. The trim removed 2 bases at V and 5 bases at J, leaving 1 base unmatched. Germline CDR1 reads MDHEN; CDR2 reads SYDVKM. The CDR3 runs to 16 residues.

CDR3 coding DNA: TGTGCCAGCAGCTTAGGCGGGCAGGGGGTCTACGAGCAGTACTTC. Translation gives CASSLGGQGVYEQYF. The chain joins TRBV7-8 to TRBJ2-7; 7 bases agree with TRBD1. The CDR3 length is 15 residues. Germline CDR1 reads SGHVS; CDR2 reads FQNEAQ. Trimming removed 1 base from V and 3 bases from J; junction bases left unmatched: 6.

The chain combines TRBV5-4 with TRBJ1-2; 7 bases match TRBD1. Germline V gene data show CDR1 as SGHNT and CDR2 as YYREEE (reference sequence). Trimming took 3 bases from V and 2 from J; bases not matched to a gene: 4. CDR3 length: 14 amino acids. The CDR3 reads CASSSTGSNYGYTF. DNA for the CDR3: TGTGCCAGCAGCTCGACAGGGTCAAACTATGGCTACACCTTC.

This clone was seen a handful of times. V gene TRBV28 combines with J gene TRBJ1-5; 9 positions agree with TRBD1. V was pared by 5 bases and J by 6 bases, with 5 bases of the junction left unmatched. This CDR3 has 14 amino acids. Germline assignment: CDR1 MDHEN and CDR2 SYDVKM. In DNA form, the CDR3 reads TGTGCCAGCAGTACGGACAGGGGAGGTCAGCCCCAGCATTTT. It yields the protein CASSTDRGGQPQHF.

The table lists this clone with a few counts. The V and J genes are TRBV7-9 and TRBJ1-2; the D gene is possibly TRBD1 (5 bases). Per germline, CDR1 SEHNR and CDR2 FQNEAQ (reference sequence). The CDR3 length is 13 residues. Trimming left V 3 bases short and J 1 base short, with 6 bases between. The CDR3: CASSLDNNYGYTF. DNA for the CDR3: TGTGCCAGCAGCTTGGACAATAACTATGGCTACACCTTC.

The rearrangement uses TRBV5-1 and TRBJ2-1; 8 bases match TRBD2. The germline CDR1 and CDR2 sequences are SGHRS and YFSETQ. The CDR3 sequence is 16 residues long. The J segment lost 6 bases and the V segment lost 3 bases, leaving 11 bases of the junction unmatched. CDR3 residues: CASSWGGAGEVNEQFF. The CDR3 bases are TGCGCCAGCAGCTGGGGCGGAGCGGGAGAGGTCAATGAGCAGTTCTTC.

The rearrangement joins TRBV20-1 to TRBJ1-6; tentatively, D is TRBD1 (5 bases). In germline, CDR1 is DFQATT, CDR2 SNEGSKA (reference sequence). This CDR3 is built from 11 residues. The V gene lost 5 bases and the J gene lost 9 bases, with 8 bases spanning the gap. The CDR3 region is CSAERGSPLHF. CDR3 nucleotide sequence: TGCAGTGCTGAAAGGGGTTCACCCCTCCACTTT.

As for this clone: Other DNA sequences in this sample translate to the same CDR3. The chain combines TRBV4-1 with TRBJ2-3; D possibly corresponds to TRBD2 (6 bases). The V end lost 3 bases, the J end lost 6 bases, and 22 bases lay between the germline ends. Germline lookup yields CDR1 MGHRA and CDR2 YSYEKL. This CDR3 is 17 amino acids long. The CDR3, as DNA: TGCGCCAGCAGCCATAAGCCCGGGCTAGCGAGAGGGGATACGCAGTATTTT. Translated, it gives CASSHKPGLARGDTQYF.

This chain uses TRBV27 with TRBJ2-7, with 8 bases aligning to TRBD1. V was clipped by 5 bases and J by 4 bases; unmatched bases: 10. CDR3 length equals 15 residues. Germline V gene data show CDR1 as MNHEY and CDR2 as SMNVEV (reference sequence). The CDR3 DNA sequence: TGTGCCAGCAGTCGCCGCAGGGGGCTTGTGTACGAGCAGTACTTC. This gives the protein CASSRRRGLVYEQYF.

The CDR3: CASSSAGLANTEAFF. The CDR3, as DNA: TGTGCCAGCAGCTCTGCCGGACTGGCGAACACTGAAGCTTTCTTT. The chain has TRBV7-2 and TRBJ1-1, with no clear D. The V gene lost 4 bases and the J gene lost 1 base, with 13 bases spanning the gap. This CDR3 is 15 amino acids long. Germline V gene data show CDR1 as SGHTA and CDR2 as FQGNSA. Full variable domain (rest looked up from reference TRBV7-2 and TRBJ1-1): GAGVSQSPSNKVTEKGKDVELRCDPISGHTALYWYRQSLGQGLEFLIYFQGNSAPDKSGLPSDRFSAERTGGSVSTLTIQRTQQEDSAVYLCASSSAGLANTEAFFGQGTRLTVV.

In regard to this clone: Here the CDR3 omits its conserved ending phenylalanine or tryptophan, so a read error is the likely source. The chain is built from TRBV19 and TRBJ1-2; D might be TRBD1 (6 bases). Germline assignment: CDR1 LNHDA and CDR2 SQIVND (reference sequence). There are 17 residues in the CDR3. V lost 0 bases and J 4 bases, leaving 18 bases between the germline ends. CDR3 in DNA: TGTGCCAGTAGTATAGATCGGTCCAGGGGTAGAAGCTATGGCTACACCCTC. Its translation: CASSIDRSRGRSYGYTL.